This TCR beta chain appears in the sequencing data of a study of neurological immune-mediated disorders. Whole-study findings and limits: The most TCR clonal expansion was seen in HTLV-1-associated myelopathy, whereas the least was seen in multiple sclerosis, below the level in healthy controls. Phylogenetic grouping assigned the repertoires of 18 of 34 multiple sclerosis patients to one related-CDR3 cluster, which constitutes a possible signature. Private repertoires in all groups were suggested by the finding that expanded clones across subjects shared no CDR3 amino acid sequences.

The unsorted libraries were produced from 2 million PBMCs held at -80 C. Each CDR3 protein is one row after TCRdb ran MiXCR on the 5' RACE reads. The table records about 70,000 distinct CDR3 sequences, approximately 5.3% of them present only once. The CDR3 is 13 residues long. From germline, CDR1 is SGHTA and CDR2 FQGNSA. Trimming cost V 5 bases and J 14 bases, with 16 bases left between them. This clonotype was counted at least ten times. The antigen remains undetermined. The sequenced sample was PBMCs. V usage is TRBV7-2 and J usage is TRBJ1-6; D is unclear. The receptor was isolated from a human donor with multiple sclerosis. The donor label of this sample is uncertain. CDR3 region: CASSPRSPDALHF. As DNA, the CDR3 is TGTGCCAGCAGCCCGAGATCCCCCGATGCCCTCCACTTT.